This TCR beta chain came from a study of blood T cell repertoires in COVID-19. Study context: Acute and convalescent COVID-19 samples came from the United States, Italy and Spain. T cells, B-cell-depleted T cells, or PBMCs supplied cDNA or gDNA.

Per the original methods: Amplification of reference gene primers provided the estimated nucleated cell counts. Clones were sequenced by immunoSEQ multiplex PCR, and TCRdb holds only the in-frame ones, with some missing. That table is the source of V, J and clone size, and D and trimming were worked out from the DNA. The sample records around 67,000 clones, almost 85% being singletons. The CDR3 has 16 residues. Germline V gene data show CDR1 as SQVTM and CDR2 as ANQGSEA. V was clipped by 3 bases and J by 2 bases, with 18 bases between them. The rearrangement uses TRBV29-1 and TRBJ2-3; perhaps TRBD2 as D (5 bases). The sequence was collected from a man aged 65 to 79 with acute or convalescent COVID-19. Input material: peripheral blood. CDR3 in amino acids: CSVDGVARSDTDTQYF. The CDR3 bases are TGCAGCGTTGACGGGGTAGCTCGGTCTGACACAGATACGCAGTATTTT.